This T cell receptor beta chain was identified in a study of patients and donors after allogeneic stem cell transplantation. MiXCR, applied by TCRdb to the RT-PCR reads, yields one record per CDR3 protein. The data hold about 960,000 distinct CDR3 sequences, with approximately 18% observed a single time. This clonotype was counted at least ten times. One end of the junction does not line up with germline, which may come from a read error. Germline V gives CDR1 SGHRS, CDR2 YFSETQ. This CDR3 has 15 residues. The source is a human donor who was either an allogeneic HSCT recipient or a stem cell or donor lymphocyte infusion donor (not recorded which). It is not recorded whose cells these are; they may come from a transplant donor. This chain links TRBV5-1 with TRBJ2-4, with a weak D call TRBD1 (6 bases). The sample comprised blood, either unsorted or a sorted T cell fraction (not recorded which). The CDR3 here is CASSLAGVAKNIQYF. The CDR3 DNA sequence: TGTGCCAGCAGCTTAGCAGGGGTAGCCAAAAACATTCAGTACTTC.